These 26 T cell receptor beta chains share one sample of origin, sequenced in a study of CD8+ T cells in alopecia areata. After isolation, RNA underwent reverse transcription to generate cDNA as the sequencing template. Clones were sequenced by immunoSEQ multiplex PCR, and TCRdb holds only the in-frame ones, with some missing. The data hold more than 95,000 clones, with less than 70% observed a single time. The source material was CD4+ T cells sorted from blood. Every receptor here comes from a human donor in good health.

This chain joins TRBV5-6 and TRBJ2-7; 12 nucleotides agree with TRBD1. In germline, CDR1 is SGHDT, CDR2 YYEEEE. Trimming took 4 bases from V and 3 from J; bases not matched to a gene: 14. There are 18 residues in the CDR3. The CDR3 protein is CASSPLPGTGGVGYEQYF. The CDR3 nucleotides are TGTGCCAGCAGCCCCTTGCCCGGGACAGGGGGCGTCGGCTACGAGCAGTACTTC.

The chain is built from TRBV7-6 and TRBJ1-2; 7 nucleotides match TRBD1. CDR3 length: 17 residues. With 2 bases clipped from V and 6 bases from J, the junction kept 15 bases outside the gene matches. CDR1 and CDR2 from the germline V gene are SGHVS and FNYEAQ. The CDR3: CASSLKAGGRGRNGYTF. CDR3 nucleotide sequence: TGTGCCAGCAGCTTAAAGGCCGGCGGCAGGGGGAGGAATGGCTACACCTTC.

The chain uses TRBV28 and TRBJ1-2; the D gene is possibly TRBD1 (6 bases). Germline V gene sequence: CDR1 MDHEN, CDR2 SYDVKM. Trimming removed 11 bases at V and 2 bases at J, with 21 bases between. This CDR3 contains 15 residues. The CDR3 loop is CAVRAGAIPNYGYTF. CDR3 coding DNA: TGTGCCGTCCGGGCAGGGGCGATTCCAAACTATGGCTACACCTTC.

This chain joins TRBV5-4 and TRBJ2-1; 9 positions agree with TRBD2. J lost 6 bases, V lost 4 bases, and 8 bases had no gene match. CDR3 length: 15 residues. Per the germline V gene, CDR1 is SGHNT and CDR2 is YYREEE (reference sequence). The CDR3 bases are TGTGCCAGCAGCCTGCCGGGACTAGCTTCCAATGAGCAGTTCTTC. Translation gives CASSLPGLASNEQFF.

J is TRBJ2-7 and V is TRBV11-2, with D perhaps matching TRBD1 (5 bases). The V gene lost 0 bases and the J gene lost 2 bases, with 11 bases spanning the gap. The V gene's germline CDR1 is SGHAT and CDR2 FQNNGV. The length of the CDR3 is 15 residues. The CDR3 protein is CASSLDRAGTYEQYF. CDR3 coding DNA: TGTGCCAGCAGCTTAGACAGGGCTGGGACCTACGAGCAGTACTTC.

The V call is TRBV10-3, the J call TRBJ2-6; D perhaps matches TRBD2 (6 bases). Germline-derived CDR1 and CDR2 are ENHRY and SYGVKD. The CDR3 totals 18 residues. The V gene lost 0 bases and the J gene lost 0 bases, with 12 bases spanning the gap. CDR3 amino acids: CAISESERAYSGANVLTF. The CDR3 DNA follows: TGTGCCATCAGTGAGTCGGAGCGGGCCTACTCTGGGGCCAACGTCCTGACTTTC.

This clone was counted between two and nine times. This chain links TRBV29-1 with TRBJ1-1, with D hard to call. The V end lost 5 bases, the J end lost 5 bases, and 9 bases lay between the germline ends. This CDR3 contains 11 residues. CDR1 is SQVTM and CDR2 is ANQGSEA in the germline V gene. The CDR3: CSVRVGTEAFF. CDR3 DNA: TGCAGCGTTAGGGTAGGGACTGAAGCTTTCTTT.

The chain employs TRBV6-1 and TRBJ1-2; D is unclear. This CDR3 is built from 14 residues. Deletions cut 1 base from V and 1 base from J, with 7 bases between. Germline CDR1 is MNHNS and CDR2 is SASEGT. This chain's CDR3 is CASSEGTSNYGYTF. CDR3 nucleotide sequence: TGTGCCAGCAGTGAAGGTACAAGTAACTATGGCTACACCTTC.

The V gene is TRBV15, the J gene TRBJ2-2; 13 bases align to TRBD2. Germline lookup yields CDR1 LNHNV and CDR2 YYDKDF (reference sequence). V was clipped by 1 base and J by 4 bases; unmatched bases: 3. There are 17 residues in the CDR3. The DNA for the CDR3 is TGTGCCACCAGCAGAGGACTAGCGGGGGGACCCACCGGGGAGCTGTTTTTT. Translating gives CATSRGLAGGPTGELFF.

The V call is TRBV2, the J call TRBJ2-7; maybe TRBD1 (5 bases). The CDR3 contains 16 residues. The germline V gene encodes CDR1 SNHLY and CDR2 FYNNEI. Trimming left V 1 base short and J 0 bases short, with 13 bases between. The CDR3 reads CASSEGGQGNSYEQYF. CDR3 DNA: TGTGCCAGCAGTGAAGGTGGGCAGGGAAACTCCTACGAGCAGTACTTC.

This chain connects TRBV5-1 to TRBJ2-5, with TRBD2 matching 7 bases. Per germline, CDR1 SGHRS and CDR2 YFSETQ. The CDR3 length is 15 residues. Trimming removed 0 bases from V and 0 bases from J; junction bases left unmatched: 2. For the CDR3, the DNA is TGCGCCAGCAGCTTGGCGGCGGGAGACCAAGAGACCCAGTACTTC. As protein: CASSLAAGDQETQYF.

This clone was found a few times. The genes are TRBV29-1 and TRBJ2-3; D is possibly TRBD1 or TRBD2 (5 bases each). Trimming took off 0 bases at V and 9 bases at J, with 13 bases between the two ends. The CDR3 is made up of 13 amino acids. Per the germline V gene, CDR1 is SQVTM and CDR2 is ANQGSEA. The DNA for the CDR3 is TGCAGCGTTGAAGATTCGGGACGAGCGACGCAGTATTTT. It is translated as CSVEDSGRATQYF.

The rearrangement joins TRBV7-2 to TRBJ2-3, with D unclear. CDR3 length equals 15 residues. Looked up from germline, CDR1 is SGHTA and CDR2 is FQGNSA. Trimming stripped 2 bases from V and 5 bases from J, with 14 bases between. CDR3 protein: CASSLRPDGQDTQYF. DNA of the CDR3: TGTGCCAGCAGCTTAAGGCCGGATGGGCAAGATACGCAGTATTTT.

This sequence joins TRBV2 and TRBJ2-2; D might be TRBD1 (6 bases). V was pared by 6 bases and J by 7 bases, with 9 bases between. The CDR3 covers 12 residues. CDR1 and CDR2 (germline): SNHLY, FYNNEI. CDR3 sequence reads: CASRGALGELFF. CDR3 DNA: TGTGCCAGCAGGGGGGCCCTCGGGGAGCTGTTTTTT.

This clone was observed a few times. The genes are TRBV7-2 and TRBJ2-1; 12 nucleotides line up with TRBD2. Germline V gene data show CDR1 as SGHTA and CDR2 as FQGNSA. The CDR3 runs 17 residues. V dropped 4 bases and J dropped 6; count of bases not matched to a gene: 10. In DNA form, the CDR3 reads TGTGCCAGCAGCTCAAATGGGGCTAGCGGGGGGGCCAATGAGCAGTTCTTC. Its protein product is CASSSNGASGGANEQFF.

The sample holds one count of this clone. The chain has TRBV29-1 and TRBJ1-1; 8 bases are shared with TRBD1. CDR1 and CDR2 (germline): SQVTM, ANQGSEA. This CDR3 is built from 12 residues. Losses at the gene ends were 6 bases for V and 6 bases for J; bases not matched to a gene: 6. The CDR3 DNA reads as TGCAGCGTACGGACAGGGAGTTCTGAAGCTTTCTTT. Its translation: CSVRTGSSEAFF.

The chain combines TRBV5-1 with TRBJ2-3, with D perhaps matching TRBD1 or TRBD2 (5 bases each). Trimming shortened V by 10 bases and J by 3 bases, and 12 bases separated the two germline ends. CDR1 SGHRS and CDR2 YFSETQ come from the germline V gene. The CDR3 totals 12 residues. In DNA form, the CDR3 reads TGCGCCTCGGGGCTAACTACAGATACGCAGTATTTT. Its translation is CASGLTTDTQYF.

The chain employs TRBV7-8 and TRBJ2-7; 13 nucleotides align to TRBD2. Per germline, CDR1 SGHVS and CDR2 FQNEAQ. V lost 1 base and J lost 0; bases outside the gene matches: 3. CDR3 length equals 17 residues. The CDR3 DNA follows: TGTGCCAGCAGCTTAGGGGGACTAGCGGGGAACTCCTACGAGCAGTACTTC. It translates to CASSLGGLAGNSYEQYF.

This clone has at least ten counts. The CDR3 region has the DNA TGTGCCAGCAGCCTGGAGTCTGGTGACCCCTACGAGCAGTACTTC. Amino acids: CASSLESGDPYEQYF. V gene TRBV11-1 combines with J gene TRBJ2-7, with D unresolved. This CDR3 is 15 amino acids long. V lost 5 bases and J lost 2, with 16 bases in between. Per the germline V gene, CDR1 is SGHAT and CDR2 is FQDESV (reference sequence).

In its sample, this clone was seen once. CDR3 coding DNA: TGCAGCGTTGAAGCGTCTGGGACGGTGGATGAAAAACTGTTTTTT. Its protein product is CSVEASGTVDEKLFF. This rearrangement joins TRBV29-1 to TRBJ1-4; D possibly corresponds to TRBD1 (5 bases). V lost 1 base and J lost 6, with 15 bases in between. The CDR3 is made up of 15 amino acids. The germline CDR1 and CDR2 sequences are SQVTM and ANQGSEA.

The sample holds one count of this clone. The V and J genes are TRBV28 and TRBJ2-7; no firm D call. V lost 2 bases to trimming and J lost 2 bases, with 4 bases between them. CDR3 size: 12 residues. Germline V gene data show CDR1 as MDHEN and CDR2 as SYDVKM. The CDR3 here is CASSLTAYEQYF. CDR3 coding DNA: TGTGCCAGCAGTTTAACAGCCTACGAGCAGTACTTC.

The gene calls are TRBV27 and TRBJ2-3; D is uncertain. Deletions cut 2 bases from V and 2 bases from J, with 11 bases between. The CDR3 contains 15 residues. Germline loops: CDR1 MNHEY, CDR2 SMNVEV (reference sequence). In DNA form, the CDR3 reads TGTGCCAGCAGTTTACTCGGCGGCCACACAGATACGCAGTATTTT. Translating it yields CASSLLGGHTDTQYF.

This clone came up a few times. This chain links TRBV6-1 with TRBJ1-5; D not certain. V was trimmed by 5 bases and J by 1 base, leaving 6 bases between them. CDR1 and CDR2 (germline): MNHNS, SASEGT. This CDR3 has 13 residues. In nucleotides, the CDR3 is TGTGCCAGCAGTTTCGACAGCAATCAGCCCCAGCATTTT. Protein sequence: CASSFDSNQPQHF.

In DNA form, the CDR3 reads TGCGCCAGCAGCCAAGATCTCAGGACAGGGCTTGAGCAGTTCTTC. This translates into CASSQDLRTGLEQFF. The rearrangement links TRBV4-3 to TRBJ2-1, with TRBD1 matching 8 bases. This CDR3 has 15 amino acids. Germline V CDR1 and CDR2: LGHNA, YSLEER. Germline trimming cut 0 bases from V and 9 bases from J; bases unmatched to any gene: 7.

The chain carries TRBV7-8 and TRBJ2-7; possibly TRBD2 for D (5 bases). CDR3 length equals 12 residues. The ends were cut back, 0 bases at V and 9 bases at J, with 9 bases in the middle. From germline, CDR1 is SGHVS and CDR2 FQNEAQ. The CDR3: CASSLAFEGQYF. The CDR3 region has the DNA TGTGCCAGCAGCTTAGCTTTCGAGGGGCAGTACTTC.

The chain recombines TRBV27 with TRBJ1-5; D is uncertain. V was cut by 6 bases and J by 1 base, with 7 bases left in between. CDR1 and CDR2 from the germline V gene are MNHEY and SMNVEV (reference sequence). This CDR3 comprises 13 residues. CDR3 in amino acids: CASSIQSNQPQHF. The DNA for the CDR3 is TGTGCCAGCAGCATACAGAGCAATCAGCCCCAGCATTTT.